Listed below are T cell receptor beta chains from one sample, sequenced in a study of cytomegalovirus exposure and HLA in healthy donors. Here immunoSEQ multiplex PCR was the method, and the copy in TCRdb shows in-frame clones only, minus some. The sample records around 200,000 clones, 70% to 90% being singletons. Material for sequencing was PBMCs. All receptors come from a woman between 18 and 30 years old in good health and CMV-seronegative. Both conserved end residues are part of each CDR3. Each record gives: J gene, V gene, clone size, D gene, CDR3 DNA, CDR3 protein. A D gene is named only where the DNA matches it firmly. Clone size is shown for a subset of rows, as once, few, many or a class of expanded clone.

J: TRBJ1-1; V: TRBV6-4; size: -; D: -; DNA: TGTGCCATTCTTTTTCAGGGGAGTCGGGGCACTGAAGCTTTCTTT; CDR3: CAILFQGSRGTEAFF
J: TRBJ2-7; V: TRBV18; size: few; D: -; DNA: TGTGCCAGCACCGCTGGACAGAACTACGAGCAGTACTTC; CDR3: CASTAGQNYEQYF
J: TRBJ1-5; V: TRBV27; size: -; D: TRBD1; DNA: TGTGCCAGCAGTTTCCGAGGGAGACAGGGCAGAGGGCCCCAGCATTTT; CDR3: CASSFRGRQGRGPQHF
J: TRBJ2-7; V: TRBV11-2; size: -; D: TRBD2; DNA: TGTGCCAGCAGCTTAGTGCTAGCGGGAGAAACCTACGAGCAGTACTTC; CDR3: CASSLVLAGETYEQYF
J: TRBJ2-1; V: TRBV6-1; size: -; D: -; DNA: TGTGCCATCGCCTTCCAGCGGGTCAATAGGGATGAGCAGTTCTTC; CDR3: CAIAFQRVNRDEQFF
J: TRBJ2-3; V: TRBV4-3; size: -; D: -; DNA: TGCGCCAGCAGCCAAGATCAACCGGGGAGAGTTACAGATACGCAGTATTTT; CDR3: CASSQDQPGRVTDTQYF
J: TRBJ2-1; V: TRBV5-6; size: few; D: TRBD1; DNA: TGTGCCAGCAGCTTGGGCGGGACAGGGCACCATGAGCAGTTCTTC; CDR3: CASSLGGTGHHEQFF
J: TRBJ1-1; V: TRBV6-6; size: -; D: -; DNA: TGTGCCAGCAGTTACTCGGAGACTGAAGCTTTCTTT; CDR3: CASSYSETEAFF
J: TRBJ1-3; V: TRBV10-3; size: -; D: -; DNA: TGTGCCATCAGTGCCACAGGTACCTTCTCTGGAAACACCATATATTTT; CDR3: CAISATGTFSGNTIYF
J: TRBJ2-2; V: TRBV9; size: once; D: TRBD2; DNA: TGTGCCAGCAGCGTAGATCTCGAGGGACTAGCGGGATCCGGGGAGCTGTTTTTT; CDR3: CASSVDLEGLAGSGELFF
J: TRBJ1-3; V: TRBV28; size: -; D: -; DNA: TGTGCCAGCGCAACAGGAAACACCATATATTTT; CDR3: CASATGNTIYF
J: TRBJ2-2; V: TRBV2; size: -; D: TRBD2; DNA: TGTGCCAGCAGTGGGCACGGGAGGGACGGGGAGCTGTTTTTT; CDR3: CASSGHGRDGELFF
J: TRBJ2-7; V: TRBV27; size: once; D: TRBD2; DNA: TGTGCCAGTGCTTTGACTAGCCCCGCCTACGAGCAGTACTTC; CDR3: CASALTSPAYEQYF
J: TRBJ2-7; V: TRBV7-9; size: -; D: TRBD2; DNA: TGTGCCAGCAGCTCACCCGGAGGGGGACTAGCCTTTAGCTCCTACGAGCAGTACTTC; CDR3: CASSSPGGGLAFSSYEQYF
J: TRBJ2-2; V: TRBV2; size: -; D: -; DNA: TGTGCCAGCACGGTCGCCGGGGAGCTGTTTTTT; CDR3: CASTVAGELFF
J: TRBJ1-3; V: TRBV10-3; size: -; D: -; DNA: TGTGCCATCAGTCCCTTTTTGGTAGGGAGCACGCGCAACACCATATATTTT; CDR3: CAISPFLVGSTRNTIYF
J: TRBJ2-1; V: TRBV29-1; size: -; D: TRBD2; DNA: TGCAGCGTTCTTGGTGCCAGGGAGGGGCAGTTCTTC; CDR3: CSVLGAREGQFF
J: TRBJ1-1; V: TRBV28; size: -; D: -; DNA: TGTGCCAGTGGAAAACTAGAACAGGCAGGGGTTTACACTGAAGCTTTCTTT; CDR3: CASGKLEQAGVYTEAFF
J: TRBJ2-1; V: TRBV27; size: once; D: TRBD2; DNA: TGTGCCAGCAGTTTTGAAGGACTAGCGGGAGGCTATGAGCAGTTCTTC; CDR3: CASSFEGLAGGYEQFF
J: TRBJ2-2; V: TRBV9; size: -; D: TRBD2; DNA: TGTGCCAGCAGCGTACGACTAGCGGTTTTCGCGAACACCGGGGAGCTGTTTTTT; CDR3: CASSVRLAVFANTGELFF
J: TRBJ2-1; V: TRBV9; size: -; D: TRBD2; DNA: TGTGCCAGCAGCGTAGACCCTGGCGGGAGTTCTAATGAGCAGTTCTTC; CDR3: CASSVDPGGSSNEQFF
J: TRBJ1-1; V: TRBV2; size: -; D: -; DNA: TGTGCCAGCAGCGGACAGTGGAACACTGAAGCTTTCTTT; CDR3: CASSGQWNTEAFF
J: TRBJ2-7; V: TRBV2; size: -; D: -; DNA: TGTGCCAGCAGTGAAAACCCGGACAGCTCCTACGAGCAGTACTTC; CDR3: CASSENPDSSYEQYF
J: TRBJ2-7; V: TRBV5-1; size: -; D: TRBD1; DNA: TGCGCCAGCAGCTCGAACATCGGGACAGCCTACGAGCAGTACTTC; CDR3: CASSSNIGTAYEQYF
J: TRBJ2-5; V: TRBV5-8; size: -; D: TRBD2; DNA: TGTGCCAGCAGACCCGTACTAGCGGTTCTCGGGGAGACCCAGTACTTC; CDR3: CASRPVLAVLGETQYF
J: TRBJ2-7; V: TRBV11-2; size: -; D: -; DNA: TGTGCCAGCAGCTTAGGGCGGGGCATCTCCTACGAGCAGTACTTC; CDR3: CASSLGRGISYEQYF
J: TRBJ2-7; V: TRBV5-6; size: -; D: TRBD2; DNA: TGTGCCAGCAGCTTGGTGACTAGCGGTTACGAGCAGTACTTC; CDR3: CASSLVTSGYEQYF
J: TRBJ2-7; V: TRBV7-8; size: -; D: -; DNA: TGTGCCAGCAGCGCGGCCCAGCGGCCCGAGCAGTACTTC; CDR3: CASSAAQRPEQYF
J: TRBJ1-3; V: TRBV6-1; size: -; D: -; DNA: TGTGCCAGCAGCCCTGATCGGGTATCTGGAAACACCATATATTTT; CDR3: CASSPDRVSGNTIYF